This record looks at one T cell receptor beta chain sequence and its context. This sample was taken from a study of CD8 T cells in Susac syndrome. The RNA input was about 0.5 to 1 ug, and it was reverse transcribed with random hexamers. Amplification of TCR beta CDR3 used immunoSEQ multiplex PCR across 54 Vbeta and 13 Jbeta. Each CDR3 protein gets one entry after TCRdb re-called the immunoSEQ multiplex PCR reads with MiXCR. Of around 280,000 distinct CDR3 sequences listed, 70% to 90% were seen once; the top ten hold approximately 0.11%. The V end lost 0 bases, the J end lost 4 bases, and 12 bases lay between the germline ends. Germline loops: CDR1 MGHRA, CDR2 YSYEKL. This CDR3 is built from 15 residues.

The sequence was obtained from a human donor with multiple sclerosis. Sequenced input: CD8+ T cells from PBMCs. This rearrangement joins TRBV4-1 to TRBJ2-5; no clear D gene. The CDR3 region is CASSQDFGLRETQYF. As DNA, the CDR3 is TGCGCCAGCAGCCAAGATTTCGGTTTGAGAGAGACCCAGTACTTC.